This section outlines one T cell receptor beta chain sequence together with its context. This record belongs to a study of blood T cells in healthy people across ages. Together with a sample-barcoded 5' primer, a J-beta primer mix was included in a second PCR lasting roughly 6 to 12 cycles. TCRdb passed the 5' RACE reads through MiXCR, listing each CDR3 protein once. The sample lists 1,500,000 or so distinct CDR3 sequences; under 55% were seen once. V was pared by 6 bases and J by 12 bases, with 13 bases of the junction left unmatched. This CDR3 region has 13 residues. The germline CDR1 and CDR2 sequences are SGHVS and FNYEAQ.

This TCR was recovered from a woman aged 18-29 years in good health. Sequencing was done on a sample of blood. The chain recombines TRBV7-6 with TRBJ2-5, with 7 bases aligning to TRBD1. The CDR3: CASRGDRVKEKYF. CDR3 nucleotide sequence: TGTGCCAGCAGAGGTGACAGGGTGAAAGAGAAGTACTTC.